The clone carrying this T cell receptor (beta chain) has a count of ten or more. Its target is not known. The data were taken from a study of T cells in Graves' hyperthyroidism and ophthalmopathy. Regions amplified from RNA transcripts were the TCR beta CDR3 regions. The HTBI primer set drove a first-round RT-PCR of the TCR CDR3. In TCRdb, the multiplex PCR reads were re-called with MiXCR into one record per CDR3 protein. This sample has roughly 660,000 distinct CDR3 sequences; 17% occur once, and the top ten carry roughly 15%. Study-wide results and limits: Among thyroid clonotypes expanded above 0.001, most also appeared in blood.

Germline trimming cut 3 bases from V and 4 bases from J; bases unmatched to any gene: 3. The CDR3 is made up of 14 amino acids. From germline, CDR1 is MNHNS and CDR2 SASEGT. The material sequenced was blood. The chain carries TRBV6-1 and TRBJ1-5, with 7 bases that match TRBD1. The receptor was derived from a man in his forties or fifties with Graves' hyperthyroidism. This CDR3 reads CASSEYRGNQPQHF. The CDR3 region has the DNA TGTGCCAGCAGTGAGTACAGGGGAAATCAGCCCCAGCATTTT.